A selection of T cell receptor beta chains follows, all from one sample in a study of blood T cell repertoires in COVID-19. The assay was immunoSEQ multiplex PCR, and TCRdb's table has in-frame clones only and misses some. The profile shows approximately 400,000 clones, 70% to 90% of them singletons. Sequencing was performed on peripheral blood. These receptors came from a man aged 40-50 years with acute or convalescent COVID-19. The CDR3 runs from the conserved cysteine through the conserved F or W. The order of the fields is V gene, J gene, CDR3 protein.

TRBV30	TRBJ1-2	CAWSVFLGTGESYGYTF
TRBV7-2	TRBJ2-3	CASSQGLAGVIDTQYF
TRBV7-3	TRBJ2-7	CASSLGTGSEQYF
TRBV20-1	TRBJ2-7	CSASLRDEQYF
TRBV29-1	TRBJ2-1	CSVEGNEQFF
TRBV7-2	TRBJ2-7	CASSLGLSSYEQYF
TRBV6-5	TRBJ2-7	CASSPALAGYEQYF
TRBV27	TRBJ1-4	CASSRDRDREIRGEKLFF
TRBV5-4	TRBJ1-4	CASSLLVGRNEKLFF
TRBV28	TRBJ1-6	CASSPGDSSPNSPLHF
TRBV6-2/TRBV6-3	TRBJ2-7	CASSYSLAYEQYF
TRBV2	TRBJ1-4	CASSPGQGANEKLFF
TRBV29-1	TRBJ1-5	CSVEDEQNNQPQHF
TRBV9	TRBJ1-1	CASSPHRGGTEAFF
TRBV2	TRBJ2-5	CASSERPAQYF
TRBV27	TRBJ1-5	CASSLGQGYQPQHF
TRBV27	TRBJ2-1	CASSYERTGRGEQFF
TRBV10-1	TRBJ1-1	CASTMTGALTNTEAFF
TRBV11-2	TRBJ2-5	CASSFLLAGGSSQETQYF
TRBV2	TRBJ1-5	CASRGDTNSNQPQHF
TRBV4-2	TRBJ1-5	CASSTTIGNQPQHF
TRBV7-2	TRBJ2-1	CASSLEGTSGYNEQFF
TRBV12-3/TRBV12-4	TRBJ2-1	CASSNQGLNEQFF
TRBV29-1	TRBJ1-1	CSVETPDRVVLNTEAFF
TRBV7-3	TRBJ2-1	CASSVVQGRVYNEQFF
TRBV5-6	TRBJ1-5	CASSLGRLEPQHF
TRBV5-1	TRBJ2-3	CASSLMEVVDTQYF
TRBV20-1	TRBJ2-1	CSATPGDEQFF
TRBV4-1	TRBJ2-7	CASSRRDRDSYEQYF
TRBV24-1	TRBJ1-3	CATSDRGQGWGNTIYF
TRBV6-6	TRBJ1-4	CASRTRVGDEKLFF
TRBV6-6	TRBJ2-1	CATCLAGAYNEQFF
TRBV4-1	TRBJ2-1	CARTSGRKVAHNEQFF
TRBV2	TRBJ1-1	CASQGQGLNTEAFF
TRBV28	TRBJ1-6	CASSWTGENSPLHF
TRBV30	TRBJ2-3	CAWSQLSGDTQYF
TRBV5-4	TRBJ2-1	CASTRQGTDNEQFF
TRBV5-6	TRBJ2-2	CASSFTRHRKPDTGELFF
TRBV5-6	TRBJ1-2	CASSATGRGGYGYTF
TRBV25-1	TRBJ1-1	CASSETRGMNTEAFF
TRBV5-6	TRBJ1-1	CASSFLVRSTNTEAFF
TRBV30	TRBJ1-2	CAWGRQANLYGYTF
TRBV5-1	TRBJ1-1	CASRAVPGGTEAFF
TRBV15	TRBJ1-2	CATSRDMTGYNYGYTF
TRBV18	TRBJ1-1	CASSSTGGNTEAFF
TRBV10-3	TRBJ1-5	CATSQGGQPQHF
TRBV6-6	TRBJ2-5	CASSLTKKETQYF
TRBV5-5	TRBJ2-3	CASSQNGASPQYF
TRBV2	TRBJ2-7	CASSVIEQYF
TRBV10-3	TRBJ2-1	CAISGTSGSGVGNEQFF